Each of the 12 T cell receptor beta chains below was sequenced from the same sample in a study of cytomegalovirus exposure and HLA in healthy donors. The PCR was carried out with 60 Vbeta primers and 13 Jbeta primers. The repertoire was sequenced with immunoSEQ multiplex PCR; TCRdb's copy has only in-frame clones and lacks some. This table has around 91,000 clones, around 60% appearing once. Source material: PBMCs. Receptors originate from a man aged 55-75 years in good health and CMV-seronegative.

This clone has just a few counts. The chain carries TRBV30 and TRBJ2-2; TRBD2 might be the D (5 bases). The CDR3 consists of 14 residues. With 3 bases removed from V and 1 base from J, the gap between germline ends came to 9 bases. The V gene's germline CDR1 is GTSNPN and CDR2 SVGIG (reference sequence). The CDR3 DNA follows: TGTGCCTGGAGCCGACGGGAGAACACCGGGGAGCTGTTTTTT. It yields the protein CAWSRRENTGELFF. Combining the CDR3 with reference TRBV30 and TRBJ2-2 gives the whole variable domain SQTIHQWPATLVQPVGSPLSLECTVEGTSNPNLYWYRQAAGRGLQLLFYSVGIGQISSEVPQNLSASRPQDRQFILSSKKLLLSDSGFYLCAWSRRENTGELFFGEGSRLTVL.

This clone was found once. The gene calls are TRBV2 and TRBJ1-6; D gene unclear. V gave up 3 bases and J gave up 3 bases, with 6 bases separating them. This CDR3 has 14 amino acids. Per germline, CDR1 SNHLY and CDR2 FYNNEI. CDR3 sequence reads: CASSESVYNSPLHF. CDR3 bases: TGTGCCAGCAGTGAGTCAGTCTATAATTCACCCCTCCACTTT.

This clone was seen a single time. J is TRBJ2-7 and V is TRBV2; D may be TRBD2 (5 bases). The CDR3 covers 14 residues. The germline V gene has CDR1 SNHLY and CDR2 FYNNEI. The DNA for the CDR3 is TGTGCAAGCCGCGACTACGCCGCCTCCTACGAGCAGTACTTC. Amino acid sequence: CASRDYAASYEQYF.

This chain connects TRBV12-5 to TRBJ2-1; 9 bases match TRBD2. J gave up 1 base and V 0 bases, and 10 bases lay outside the gene matches. The germline V gene encodes CDR1 LGHNT and CDR2 FRNRAP. This CDR3 is 19 amino acids long. The CDR3 DNA is TGTGCTAGTGGTTTGGTCAAAGGGGTAGCGGGAGAGTCCTACAATGAGCAGTTCTTC. Translation gives CASGLVKGVAGESYNEQFF.

V and J are TRBV6-1 and TRBJ2-5; tentatively, D is TRBD1 (6 bases). The J call may be mistaken, given a closer DNA end match to TRBJ2-7. This CDR3 is 13 amino acids long. Germline assignment: CDR1 MNHNS and CDR2 SASEGT. CDR3 sequence reads: CASSELRGYEQYF. In DNA, the CDR3 is TGTGCCAGCAGTGAACTCAGGGGTTACGAGCAGTACTTC.

This clone was observed at least ten times. The rearrangement links TRBV6-1 to TRBJ1-5; D is possibly TRBD1 (5 bases). This CDR3 has 14 amino acids. Germline CDR1 MNHNS, CDR2 SASEGT. The V and J ends lost 2 bases and 7 bases respectively, with 12 bases between them. CDR3 coding DNA: TGTGCCAGCAGTGAATCCGGGGGTGGACAGCCCCAGCATTTT. Its protein product is CASSESGGGQPQHF.

The rearrangement uses TRBV15 and TRBJ1-2, with D possibly TRBD1 on 5 matching bases. The ends were cut back, 5 bases at V and 3 bases at J, with 16 bases in the middle. The CDR3 spans 15 residues. In germline, CDR1 is LNHNV, CDR2 YYDKDF (reference sequence). The CDR3 here is CATSSPSRQYYGYTF. CDR3 nucleotides: TGTGCCACCAGCTCCCCATCTAGACAGTACTATGGCTACACCTTC.

This clone was picked up a small number of times. The chain couples TRBV5-1 to TRBJ1-1, with 7 bases identical to TRBD1. Looked up from germline, CDR1 is SGHRS and CDR2 is YFSETQ. Germline trimming cut 6 bases from V and 1 base from J; bases unmatched to any gene: 3. This CDR3 is built from 13 residues. The CDR3 spells CASNTGANTEAFF. DNA for the CDR3: TGCGCCAGCAATACAGGGGCGAACACTGAAGCTTTCTTT.

The sample holds a few counts of this clone. The rearrangement uses TRBV15 and TRBJ2-3; D is ambiguous. The CDR3 extends over 15 amino acids. Germline V gene lookup returns CDR1 LNHNV and CDR2 YYDKDF (reference sequence). Trimming shortened V by 0 bases and J by 0 bases, and 7 bases separated the two germline ends. The DNA of the CDR3 is TGTGCCACCAGCAGAGACGCAACTAGCACAGATACGCAGTATTTT. Protein product: CATSRDATSTDTQYF.

The chain recombines TRBV9 with TRBJ2-1; perhaps TRBD2 as D (6 bases). CDR3 size: 16 residues. Trimming pared 4 bases from V and 7 bases from J, leaving 21 bases between. Germline assignment: CDR1 SGDLS and CDR2 YYNGEE. CDR3 sequence (DNA): TGTGCCAGCAGCCCCGGGGGACCTCAGGGCCTAAATGAGCAGTTCTTC. Its translation is CASSPGGPQGLNEQFF.

This clone appeared a few times. The V and J genes are TRBV6-4 and TRBJ2-1, with 8 positions matching TRBD2. CDR1 and CDR2 (germline): MRHNA, SNTAGT. This CDR3 spans 15 amino acids. J lost 9 bases, V lost 2 bases, and 9 bases had no gene match. The CDR3 coding sequence is TGTGCCAGCAGTGACACGGCGGGGGGCCAGCCTGAGCAGTTCTTC. Translated: CASSDTAGGQPEQFF.

The chain combines TRBV5-4 with TRBJ2-3, with 10 bases aligning to TRBD2. CDR1 is SGHNT and CDR2 is YYREEE in the germline V gene (reference sequence). The CDR3 has 19 residues. V was clipped by 4 bases and J by 1 base; unmatched bases: 15. CDR3 sequence: CASSEGLAVNLWGTDTQYF. In DNA form, the CDR3 reads TGTGCCAGCAGCGAAGGACTAGCGGTAAACCTCTGGGGCACAGATACGCAGTATTTT. The full variable domain, with the rest looked up from reference TRBV5-4 and TRBJ2-3, is ETGVTQSPTHLIKTRGQQVTLRCSSQSGHNTVSWYQQALGQGPQFIFQYYREEENGRGNFPPRFSGLQFPNYSSELNVNALELDDSALYLCASSEGLAVNLWGTDTQYFGPGTRLTVL.